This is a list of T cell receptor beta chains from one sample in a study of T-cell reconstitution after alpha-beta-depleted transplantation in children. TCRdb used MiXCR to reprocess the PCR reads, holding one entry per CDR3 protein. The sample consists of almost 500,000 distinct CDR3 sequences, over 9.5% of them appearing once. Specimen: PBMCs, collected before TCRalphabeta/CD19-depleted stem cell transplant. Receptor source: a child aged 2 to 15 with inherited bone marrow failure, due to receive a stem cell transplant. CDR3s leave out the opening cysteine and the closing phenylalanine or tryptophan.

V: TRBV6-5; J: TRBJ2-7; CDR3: ASSYYYASDSSSYEQY
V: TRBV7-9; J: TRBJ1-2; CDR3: ASSLILGEVDGYT
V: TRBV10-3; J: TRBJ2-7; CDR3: AISERHKSYEQY
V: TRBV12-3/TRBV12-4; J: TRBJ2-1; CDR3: ASSLGLTSGYYNEQF
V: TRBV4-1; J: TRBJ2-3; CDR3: ASSQAIVGLAGPTLTDTQY
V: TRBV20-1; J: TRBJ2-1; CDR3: SARDKFSGRYDNEQF
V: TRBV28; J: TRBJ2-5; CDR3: ASDSADLYQETQY
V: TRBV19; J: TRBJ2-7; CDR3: ASAFSTGYEQY
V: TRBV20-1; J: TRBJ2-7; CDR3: SARRRRSYEQY
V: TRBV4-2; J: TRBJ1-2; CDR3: ASSQTLTYPYGYT
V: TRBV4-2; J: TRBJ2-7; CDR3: AMGPGLAGWPYYEQY
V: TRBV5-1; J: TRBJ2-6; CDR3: ASSFRASGANVLT
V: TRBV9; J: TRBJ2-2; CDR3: ASSVAGLVTGELF
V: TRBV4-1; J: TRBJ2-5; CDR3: ASSQPRVRETQY
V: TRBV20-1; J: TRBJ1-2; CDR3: SALGQGLGPYGYT
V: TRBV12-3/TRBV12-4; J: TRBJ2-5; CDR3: ASSFPERGETQY
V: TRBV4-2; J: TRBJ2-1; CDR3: ASSQGLGGPLDEQF
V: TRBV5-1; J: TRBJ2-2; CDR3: ASSFAENTGELF
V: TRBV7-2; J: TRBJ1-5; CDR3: ASSLGGPSNQPQH